These T cell receptor beta chains were read from a single sample in a study of radiotherapy plus CTLA-4 blockade in lung cancer. Clones were sequenced by immunoSEQ multiplex PCR, and TCRdb holds only the in-frame ones, with some missing. Here the sample spans about 91,000 clones, about 78% being singletons. The specimen comprised peripheral blood, sampled from a patient treated with radiotherapy plus ipilimumab. The receptor set was obtained from a human donor with non-small cell lung cancer that progressed on radiotherapy plus ipilimumab. The CDR3 runs from the conserved cysteine through the conserved F or W. D genes are given only for firm matches. Rows give clone size only sometimes, using once, few, many, or a class for an expanded clone.

few TRBJ2-3 TRBV4-3 NA CASSQEGPGAQYF TGCGCCAGCAGCCAAGAGGGTCCCGGAGCGCAGTATTTT
few TRBJ2-7 TRBV6-6 NA CASKGPSSEQYF TGTGCCAGCAAGGGGCCTAGCTCCGAGCAGTACTTC
NA TRBJ2-3 TRBV28 TRBD2 CASSLRGGSTDTQYF TGTGCCAGCAGTCTTCGGGGGGGGAGCACAGATACGCAGTATTTT
NA TRBJ2-2 TRBV5-1 TRBD1 CASSSGTGGAKRTGELFF TGCGCCAGCAGCTCAGGGACAGGGGGCGCGAAGAGGACCGGGGAGCTGTTTTTT
few TRBJ2-7 TRBV11-2 NA CASSLVGIDEQYF TGTGCCAGCAGCTTGGTCGGGATCGACGAGCAGTACTTC
NA TRBJ1-2 TRBV2 NA CASSVQALGYTF TGTGCCAGCAGTGTACAAGCCCTTGGTTACACCTTC
NA TRBJ1-5 TRBV9 NA CASSAGAGTTNQPQHF TGTGCCAGCAGCGCCGGTGCCGGGACAACGAATCAGCCCCAGCATTTT
few TRBJ2-1 TRBV11-2 TRBD2 CASSLDRDYGYNEQFF TGTGCCAGCAGCTTAGACCGGGACTACGGGTACAATGAGCAGTTCTTC
NA TRBJ1-5 TRBV6-1 NA CASRVLNQPQHF TGTGCCAGCAGGGTTCTCAATCAGCCCCAGCATTTT
NA TRBJ1-4 TRBV21-1 NA CASTRKGQLNEKLFF TGTGCCAGCACTCGGAAGGGACAGCTTAATGAAAAACTGTTTTTT
NA TRBJ1-2 TRBV29-1 NA CSVEEGRGARFYGYTF TGCAGCGTTGAAGAGGGCAGAGGAGCGAGGTTCTATGGCTACACCTTC
NA TRBJ2-7 TRBV25-1 NA CASSVTGAEQYF TGTGCCAGCAGTGTAACAGGCGCCGAGCAGTACTTC
NA TRBJ2-3 TRBV29-1 NA CSPRDNTDTQYF TGCAGCCCACGGGACAACACAGATACGCAGTATTTT
few TRBJ1-2 TRBV9 TRBD1 CASSPGQGYGYTF TGTGCCAGCAGCCCGGGACAGGGGTACGGCTACACCTTC
NA TRBJ1-1 TRBV11-2 NA CASSLVQGRGTEAFF TGTGCCAGCAGCTTAGTGCAGGGACGCGGCACTGAAGCTTTCTTT
NA TRBJ2-7 TRBV6-5 NA CASTRGHEQYF TGTGCCAGCACACGGGGCCACGAGCAGTACTTC
few TRBJ2-3 TRBV27 TRBD2 CASSLSAGGITDTQYF TGTGCCAGCAGTTTATCGGCGGGGGGGATCACAGATACGCAGTATTTT
NA TRBJ1-2 TRBV30 NA CAWSEDRGIDGYTF TGTGCCTGGAGTGAGGATAGGGGGATCGATGGCTACACCTTC
NA TRBJ2-7 TRBV30 TRBD1 CAWNRGEREQYF TGTGCCTGGAACAGGGGTGAACGCGAGCAGTACTTC
once TRBJ1-2 TRBV9 NA CASSPRTDNYGYTF TGTGCCAGCAGCCCTCGGACAGATAACTATGGCTACACCTTC
NA TRBJ2-5 TRBV2 NA CASSLQETQYF TGTGCCAGCAGCTTACAAGAGACCCAGTACTTC
NA TRBJ2-2 TRBV11-3 NA CASSLEAAGELFF TGTGCCAGCAGCTTAGAGGCAGCCGGGGAGCTGTTTTTT
NA TRBJ2-7 TRBV15 NA CATSLGGSSSYEQYF TGTGCCACCAGCTTGGGGGGCTCAAGCTCCTACGAGCAGTACTTC
once TRBJ2-7 TRBV7-2 NA CASSPQGLDEQYF TGTGCCAGCAGCCCTCAGGGGTTAGACGAGCAGTACTTC
few TRBJ2-7 TRBV11-2 NA CASSSSTLLREQYF NA
NA TRBJ2-1 TRBV15 NA CATSRDGRAYNEQFF TGTGCCACCAGCAGAGATGGCAGGGCCTACAATGAGCAGTTCTTC
once TRBJ1-6 TRBV7-2 NA CASSSDANRITPLHF TGTGCCAGCAGTTCCGATGCCAACCGCATTACACCCCTCCACTTT
NA TRBJ1-2 TRBV15 NA CATSRDHQGGYTF TGTGCCACCAGCAGAGATCATCAGGGTGGCTACACCTTC
NA TRBJ2-1 TRBV27 TRBD2 CASSLLAGANNEQFF TGTGCCAGCAGTTTGCTAGCGGGAGCGAACAATGAGCAGTTCTTC
NA TRBJ2-2 TRBV19 TRBD2 CATLGTSGRENTGELFF TGTGCCACCCTAGGGACTAGCGGGAGGGAAAACACCGGGGAGCTGTTTTTT
NA TRBJ2-1 TRBV2 TRBD2 CASSDRAGDYNEQFF TGTGCCAGCAGTGATCGAGCGGGGGACTACAATGAGCAGTTCTTC
NA TRBJ1-4 TRBV11-2 NA CASSLERAVLFF TGTGCCAGCAGCTTAGAAAGGGCTGTACTGTTTTTT
NA TRBJ2-7 TRBV7-8 TRBD1 CASSLTGDPYEQYF TGTGCCAGCAGCCTCACAGGGGATCCCTACGAGCAGTACTTC
few TRBJ2-1 TRBV16 NA CASSHSYGEQFF TGTGCCAGCAGCCATTCGTACGGTGAGCAGTTCTTC
NA TRBJ2-1 TRBV5-6 TRBD2 CASSLAGTSNDEQFF TGTGCCAGCAGCTTGGCCGGGACTAGTAACGATGAGCAGTTCTTC
NA TRBJ1-1 TRBV7-2 NA CASSLSPSSTEAFF TGTGCCAGCAGCTTATCTCCATCCTCCACTGAAGCTTTCTTT
NA TRBJ1-1 TRBV7-3 NA CASSLTGGATEAFF TGTGCCAGTAGCTTAACGGGAGGAGCGACTGAAGCTTTCTTT
NA TRBJ2-7 TRBV7-9 NA CASSLAGGLLALLNEQYF TGTGCCAGCAGCTTAGCCGGGGGTCTCCTAGCCCTCCTGAACGAGCAGTACTTC
NA TRBJ1-3 TRBV7-8 NA CASSLGVGSGNTIYF TGTGCCAGCAGCTTAGGGGTAGGCTCTGGAAACACCATATATTTT
NA TRBJ2-5 TRBV28 TRBD1 CASSQKTGGYGALETQYF TGTGCCAGCAGTCAGAAGACAGGGGGCTATGGGGCACTGGAGACCCAGTACTTC
NA TRBJ2-4 TRBV6-1 NA CASTRGIAKNIQYF TGTGCCAGCACCCGGGGTATAGCCAAAAACATTCAGTACTTC
NA TRBJ1-2 TRBV29-1 NA CSVGRSGDYGYTF TGCAGCGTTGGCCGGTCCGGCGACTATGGCTACACCTTC
NA TRBJ2-5 TRBV28 TRBD2 CASSPVAGVPETQYF TGTGCCAGCAGCCCTGTAGCGGGAGTTCCGGAGACCCAGTACTTC
NA TRBJ1-2 TRBV6-1 TRBD1 CGGGQGGVGYTF TGCGGGGGAGGACAGGGAGGTGTCGGCTACACCTTC
few TRBJ1-1 TRBV28 TRBD1 CASTGDREATEAFF TGTGCCAGCACCGGTGACAGGGAAGCCACTGAAGCTTTCTTT
NA TRBJ2-1 TRBV7-9 TRBD2 CASSPIASGSYNEQFF TGTGCCAGCAGCCCTATTGCTAGCGGGAGTTACAATGAGCAGTTCTTC
NA TRBJ2-7 TRBV29-1 NA CSVEGTADEQYF TGCAGCGTTGAAGGTACCGCTGACGAGCAGTACTTC
NA TRBJ2-1 TRBV25-1 TRBD1 CASSAPGQPYNEQFF TGTGCCAGCAGTGCTCCGGGACAGCCCTACAATGAGCAGTTCTTC